Presented here are 31 T cell receptor beta chains from one specimen sequenced in a study of T cell responses to AZD1222 COVID-19 vaccine. Assay used: immunoSEQ multiplex PCR; TCRdb lists only in-frame clones, some missing. The sample has roughly 67,000 clones, 70% to 90% seen once. The source was peripheral blood, collected 28 days after the second AZD1222 dose. These receptors all come from an adult who received the AZD1222 COVID-19 vaccine.

The chain joins TRBV9 to TRBJ2-1, with unresolved D. V was cut by 4 bases and J by 0 bases, with 11 bases left in between. In germline, CDR1 is SGDLS, CDR2 YYNGEE. The CDR3 is made up of 15 amino acids. CDR3 DNA: TGTGCCAGCAGCCCGGACCCGAGCTCCTACAATGAGCAGTTCTTC. Protein product: CASSPDPSSYNEQFF.

V usage is TRBV7-2 and J usage is TRBJ2-3, with D perhaps matching TRBD2 (6 bases). The CDR3 contains 15 residues. Between the trimmed V and J ends, which lost 5 bases and 2 bases, there was a span of 14 bases. From germline, CDR1 is SGHTA and CDR2 FQGNSA. DNA of the CDR3: TGTGCCAGCAGCCTTCAGGGCGGGACCACAGATACGCAGTATTTT. Protein: CASSLQGGTTDTQYF.

The rearrangement links TRBV6-2 or TRBV6-3 to TRBJ1-1, with D hard to call. Germline V gene data show CDR1 as MNHEY and CDR2 as SVGEGT. V was shortened by 6 bases and J by 3 bases, with 8 bases between the two germline ends. The CDR3 runs to 12 residues. The CDR3 nucleotides are TGTGCCAGCAGCTGGCAGCACACTGAAGCTTTCTTT. It yields the protein CASSWQHTEAFF.

This chain joins TRBV5-6 and TRBJ1-5; D perhaps matches TRBD1 (6 bases). The germline V and J ends were trimmed by 0 bases and 4 bases, with 11 bases remaining between them. The CDR3 length is 15 residues. From germline, CDR1 is SGHDT and CDR2 YYEEEE. The DNA of the CDR3 is TGTGCCAGCAGCTTGGGAGGGGGAAGGAATCAGCCCCAGCATTTT. Translation gives CASSLGGGRNQPQHF.

The V gene is TRBV18, the J gene TRBJ1-3; D not resolved. Looked up from germline, CDR1 is KGHSH and CDR2 is LQKENI. Trimming removed 5 bases at V and 0 bases at J, with 11 bases between. This CDR3 has 15 amino acids. The CDR3: CASSNNAASGNTIYF. In DNA form, the CDR3 reads TGTGCCAGCTCAAATAACGCGGCCTCTGGAAACACCATATATTTT.

This clone was counted between two and nine times. The chain couples TRBV5-1 to TRBJ2-1; D not resolved. Trimming shortened V by 0 bases and J by 8 bases, and 3 bases separated the two germline ends. The CDR3 is 11 amino acids. CDR1 SGHRS and CDR2 YFSETQ come from the germline V gene. DNA of the CDR3: TGCGCCAGCAGCTTGGAGTATGAGCAGTTCTTC. As protein: CASSLEYEQFF. The full variable domain, with the rest looked up from reference TRBV5-1 and TRBJ2-1, is KAGVTQTPRYLIKTRGQQVTLSCSPISGHRSVSWYQQTPGQGLQFLFEYFSETQRNKGNFPGRFSGRQFSNSRSEMNVSTLELGDSALYLCASSLEYEQFFGPGTRLTVL.

J is TRBJ2-1 and V is TRBV6-5; TRBD2 agrees at 10 bases. Germline V gene sequence: CDR1 MNHEY, CDR2 SVGAGI. The V gene end was trimmed by 8 bases and the J gene end by 7 bases; junction bases not matched to a gene: 11. The CDR3 consists of 15 residues. The CDR3 coding sequence is TGTGCCAGCGGCCTCGCTAGCGGGAGTCATAATGAGCAGTTCTTC. The encoded protein is CASGLASGSHNEQFF.

The chain combines TRBV3-1 (or the pseudogene TRBV3-2) with TRBJ2-7; a possible D gene is TRBD2 (5 bases). CDR1 and CDR2 from the germline V gene are LGHDT and YNNKEL (reference sequence). With 0 bases removed from V and 7 bases from J, the gap between germline ends came to 16 bases. The CDR3 runs 15 residues. CDR3 sequence reads: CASSQDHVGTREQYF. The CDR3 DNA reads as TGTGCCAGCAGCCAAGATCATGTGGGCACTAGGGAGCAGTACTTC.

The CDR3 is CASRNGWTPYGYTF. In nucleotides, the CDR3 is TGTGCCAGCAGAAACGGGTGGACACCCTATGGCTACACCTTC. The chain carries TRBV7-2 and TRBJ1-2, with D tentatively TRBD1 (5 bases). The CDR3 runs to 14 residues. V dropped 6 bases and J dropped 4 bases, with 15 bases sitting between them. Germline CDR1 SGHTA, CDR2 FQGNSA.

V gene TRBV28 combines with J gene TRBJ1-5; D perhaps matches TRBD1 (5 bases). CDR1 and CDR2 (germline): MDHEN, SYDVKM. V lost 8 bases to trimming and J lost 1 base, with 18 bases between them. CDR3 size: 16 residues. The CDR3 sequence is CASGEGGATSNQPQHF. DNA for the CDR3: TGTGCCAGCGGAGAAGGAGGGGCGACGAGCAATCAGCCCCAGCATTTT.

This rearrangement joins TRBV11-2 to TRBJ2-6, with no clear D. Trimming stripped 3 bases from V and 10 bases from J, with 7 bases between. The CDR3 runs to 12 residues. Germline assignment: CDR1 SGHAT and CDR2 FQNNGV. CDR3 loop: CASSLEQNVLTF. The CDR3 DNA sequence: TGTGCCAGCAGCTTGGAACAGAACGTCCTGACTTTC.

In nucleotides, the CDR3 is TGTGCCAGCAGTGATCCTAACTATGGCTACACCTTC. Residues: CASSDPNYGYTF. This rearrangement joins TRBV25-1 to TRBJ1-2; D remains unclear. This CDR3 comprises 12 residues. Germline V gives CDR1 MGHDK, CDR2 SYGVNS. Trimming removed 3 bases from V and 0 bases from J, with 2 bases in between.

The chain couples TRBV27 to TRBJ1-2; a weak D match, TRBD1 (6 bases). The germline V gene encodes CDR1 MNHEY and CDR2 SMNVEV (reference sequence). The CDR3 spans 15 residues. The V end lost 8 bases, the J end lost 0 bases, and 16 bases lay between the germline ends. In DNA form, the CDR3 reads TGTGCCAGCTCCGGACCAAGGGGGTCTAACTATGGCTACACCTTC. Protein: CASSGPRGSNYGYTF.

The chain carries TRBV11-2 and TRBJ2-5, with D possibly matching TRBD1 (5 bases). This CDR3 comprises 15 residues. V shed 0 bases and J shed 5 bases, with 13 bases lying between them. Germline V CDR1 and CDR2: SGHAT, FQNNGV. The CDR3 loop is CASSLDPGIEETQYF. Written as DNA, the CDR3 is TGTGCCAGCAGCTTAGATCCAGGGATCGAGGAGACCCAGTACTTC.

The rearrangement uses TRBV7-9 and TRBJ2-3; 11 nucleotides align to TRBD2. CDR1 and CDR2 from the germline V gene are SEHNR and FQNEAQ (reference sequence). This CDR3 comprises 16 residues. The trim removed 5 bases at V and 3 bases at J, leaving 7 bases unmatched. CDR3 coding DNA: TGTGCCAGCAGCCCGGTGACTAGCGGGATTACAGATACGCAGTATTTT. Its protein product is CASSPVTSGITDTQYF.

V is TRBV19 and J is TRBJ2-1; TRBD2 aligns across 7 bases. With V trimmed by 2 bases and J by 7 bases, 11 bases remained unmatched. The CDR3 spans 16 residues. The germline gives CDR1 LNHDA, CDR2 SQIVND (reference sequence). The CDR3 is CASSIRPREAGNEQFF. The CDR3 coding sequence is TGTGCCAGTAGTATAAGACCCCGGGAGGCGGGGAATGAGCAGTTCTTC.

The chain carries TRBV29-1 and TRBJ1-1; D gene uncertain. Trimming took off 5 bases at V and 3 bases at J, with 13 bases between the two ends. The CDR3 loop spans 13 amino acids. CDR1 SQVTM and CDR2 ANQGSEA come from the germline V gene. Here the CDR3 DNA reads TGCAGCGTTAGGGCAGGAGCGGACACTGAAGCTTTCTTT. Encoded protein: CSVRAGADTEAFF.

The chain recombines TRBV7-8 with TRBJ1-1; tentative D call: TRBD1 (5 bases). The CDR3 loop spans 13 amino acids. Per the germline V gene, CDR1 is SGHVS and CDR2 is FQNEAQ. V shed 3 bases and J shed 5 bases, with 10 bases lying between them. CDR3 nucleotides: TGTGCCAGCAGCTTTGGTAGACAGACTGAAGCTTTCTTT. Protein product: CASSFGRQTEAFF.

There are a few counts of this clone. J is TRBJ1-2 and V is TRBV27, with 7 bases matching TRBD1. V lost 3 bases, J lost 1 base, and 8 bases stayed unmatched. There are 16 residues in the CDR3. Germline-derived CDR1 and CDR2 are MNHEY and SMNVEV (reference sequence). CDR3 sequence reads: CASSLGSGQINYGYTF. The CDR3 nucleotides are TGTGCCAGCAGTTTGGGATCGGGACAGATTAACTATGGCTACACCTTC.

V usage is TRBV5-5 and J usage is TRBJ1-1; D might be TRBD1 (6 bases). CDR3 size: 11 residues. Between the trimmed V and J ends, which lost 1 base and 8 bases, there was a span of 6 bases. Germline V gene data show CDR1 as SGHKS and CDR2 as YYEKEE (reference sequence). The CDR3 loop reads CASSLTGEAFF. The CDR3 DNA reads TGTGCCAGCAGCTTGACAGGGGAAGCTTTCTTT.

This clone occurred a few times. The chain is built from TRBV19 and TRBJ2-1; 8 bases are shared with TRBD2. J lost 5 bases, V lost 3 bases, and 12 bases had no gene match. The CDR3 spans 17 residues. Germline CDR1 and CDR2: LNHDA and SQIVND (reference sequence). In DNA, the CDR3 is TGTGCCAGTAGTATCCCCCTAGCGGGTCTCGAAAACAATGAGCAGTTCTTC. Protein product: CASSIPLAGLENNEQFF.

The chain combines TRBV19 with TRBJ1-1; D may be TRBD1 (6 bases). This CDR3 is built from 13 residues. Germline lookup yields CDR1 LNHDA and CDR2 SQIVND (reference sequence). V was trimmed by 6 bases and J by 10 bases, leaving 18 bases between them. The CDR3 coding sequence is TGTGCCAGTAGCAGAGAAACAGGGCCCGGAGCTTTCTTT. It translates to CASSRETGPGAFF.

V is TRBV3-1 (or the pseudogene TRBV3-2) and J is TRBJ2-3, with D hard to call. The CDR3 consists of 13 residues. The ends were cut back, 7 bases at V and 5 bases at J, with 13 bases in the middle. From germline, CDR1 is LGHDT and CDR2 YNNKEL (reference sequence). The CDR3 nucleotides read TGTGCCAGCATACCCCCGTCGGGAGATACGCAGTATTTT. Translated: CASIPPSGDTQYF.

The J gene is TRBJ1-2, the V gene TRBV19, with TRBD1 identical over 7 bases. V lost 6 bases to trimming and J lost 7 bases; unmatched junction nucleotides: 8. Germline V gene lookup returns CDR1 LNHDA and CDR2 SQIVND (reference sequence). The CDR3 spans 13 residues. CDR3 loop: CASSRDRSRGYTF. CDR3 DNA: TGTGCCAGTAGCAGGGACAGAAGTCGTGGCTACACCTTC.

This chain's CDR3 is CSVEGRHGYTF. CDR3 sequence (DNA): TGCAGCGTTGAGGGGAGACATGGCTACACCTTC. The chain carries TRBV29-1 and TRBJ1-2; D gene ambiguous. V lost 3 bases to trimming and J lost 6 bases, with 8 bases between them. CDR3 length: 11 residues. CDR1 is SQVTM and CDR2 is ANQGSEA in the germline V gene.

The J gene is TRBJ2-1, the V gene TRBV24-1; TRBD2 matches at 16 bases. The CDR3 is 22 amino acids. The germline V gene encodes CDR1 KGHDR and CDR2 SFDVKD. With V trimmed by 4 bases and J by 9 bases, 23 bases remained unmatched. CDR3 protein: CATSDHTPTGTSGRALFGEQFF. The DNA of the CDR3 is TGTGCCACCAGTGACCATACACCCACCGGGACTAGCGGGAGGGCCCTGTTTGGTGAGCAGTTCTTC.

The V gene is TRBV28, the J gene TRBJ1-4; possible D gene TRBD1, 5 bases. The CDR3 has 12 residues. Germline loops: CDR1 MDHEN, CDR2 SYDVKM. Between the trimmed V and J ends, which lost 8 bases and 6 bases, there was a span of 10 bases. The CDR3 region has the DNA TGTGCCAGCGGGGCTGTCTATGAAAAACTGTTTTTT. Amino acid sequence: CASGAVYEKLFF.

The chain is built from TRBV2 and TRBJ2-7; 8 bases align to TRBD1. CDR3 length equals 12 residues. Germline V lookup: CDR1 SNHLY, CDR2 FYNNEI. Trimming cost V 7 bases and J 5 bases; bases outside gene matches: 4. In DNA, the CDR3 is TGTGCCAGCACGGACAGGGCCCACGAGCAGTACTTC. This encodes CASTDRAHEQYF.

The chain has TRBV18 and TRBJ1-5, with D possibly TRBD1 on 5 matching bases. The CDR3 contains 13 residues. Germline-derived CDR1 and CDR2 are KGHSH and LQKENI. V was pared by 4 bases and J by 5 bases, with 9 bases between. CDR3 coding DNA: TGTGCCAGCTCACTCGGGACGGATCAGCCCCAGCATTTT. It specifies CASSLGTDQPQHF. The variable domain in full, completed from reference TRBV18 and TRBJ1-5, reads NAGVMQNPRHLVRRRGQEARLRCSPMKGHSHVYWYRQLPEEGLKFMVYLQKENIIDESGMPKERFSAEFPKEGPSILRIQQVVRGDSAAYFCASSLGTDQPQHFGDGTRLSIL.

The chain combines TRBV7-8 with TRBJ2-4; D remains ambiguous. Trimming stripped 2 bases from V and 7 bases from J, with 18 bases between. Germline V gene sequence: CDR1 SGHVS, CDR2 FQNEAQ. This CDR3 contains 16 residues. The CDR3 DNA is TGTGCCAGCAGCTTAAACTATGATCCCCTGGGGAACATTCAGTACTTC. Translating gives CASSLNYDPLGNIQYF. The full variable domain, rest sourced from reference TRBV7-8 and TRBJ2-4, is GAGVSQSPRYKVAKRGQDVALRCDPISGHVSLFWYQQALGQGPEFLTYFQNEAQLDKSGLPSDRFFAERPEGSVSTLKIQRTQQEDSAVYLCASSLNYDPLGNIQYFGAGTRLSVL.

The chain carries TRBV25-1 and TRBJ2-7; 8 bases line up with TRBD2. The CDR3 spans 14 residues. Germline CDR1 and CDR2: MGHDK and SYGVNS. The J segment lost 8 bases and the V segment lost 5 bases, leaving 11 bases of the junction unmatched. The CDR3 DNA reads TGTGCCAGCAGTCCCGGGACTAGGAGCGGGAAGCAGTACTTC. Its protein product is CASSPGTRSGKQYF.